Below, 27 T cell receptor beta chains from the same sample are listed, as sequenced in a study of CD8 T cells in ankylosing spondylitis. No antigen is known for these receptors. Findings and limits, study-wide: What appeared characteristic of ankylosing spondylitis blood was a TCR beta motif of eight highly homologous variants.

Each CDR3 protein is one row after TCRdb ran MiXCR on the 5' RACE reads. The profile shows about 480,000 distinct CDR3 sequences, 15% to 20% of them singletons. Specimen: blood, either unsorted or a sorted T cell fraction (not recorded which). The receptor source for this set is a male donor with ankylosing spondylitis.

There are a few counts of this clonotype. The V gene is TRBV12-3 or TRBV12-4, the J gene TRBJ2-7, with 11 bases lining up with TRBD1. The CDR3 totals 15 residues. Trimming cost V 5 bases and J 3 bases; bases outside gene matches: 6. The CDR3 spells CASSRPGTGGYEQYF. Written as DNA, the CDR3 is TGTGCCAGCAGTCGACCCGGGACAGGGGGCTACGAGCAGTACTTC.

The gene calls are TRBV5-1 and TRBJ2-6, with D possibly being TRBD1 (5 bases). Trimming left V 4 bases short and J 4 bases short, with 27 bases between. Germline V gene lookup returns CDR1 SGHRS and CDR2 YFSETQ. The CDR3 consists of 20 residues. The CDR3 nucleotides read TGCGCCAGCAGCCCTGGCATGCTTTGGACATCTAGAAAGGGGGCCAACGTCCTGACTTTC. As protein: CASSPGMLWTSRKGANVLTF.

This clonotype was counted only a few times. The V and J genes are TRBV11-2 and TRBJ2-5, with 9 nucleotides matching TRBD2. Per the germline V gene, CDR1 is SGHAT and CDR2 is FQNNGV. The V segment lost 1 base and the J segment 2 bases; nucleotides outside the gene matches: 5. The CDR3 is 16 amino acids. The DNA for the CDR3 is TGTGCCAGCAGCTTAGTCGGGACTAGCCAACAAGAGACCCAGTACTTC. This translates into CASSLVGTSQQETQYF.

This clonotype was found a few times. The CDR3 DNA follows: TGTGCCAGCAGGGAGACAGGGTTCTCTGAAGCTTTCTTT. Amino acid sequence: CASRETGFSEAFF. The chain is built from TRBV12-3 or TRBV12-4 and TRBJ1-1; TRBD1 aligns across 7 bases. V dropped 6 bases and J dropped 6; count of bases not matched to a gene: 7. This CDR3 spans 13 amino acids.

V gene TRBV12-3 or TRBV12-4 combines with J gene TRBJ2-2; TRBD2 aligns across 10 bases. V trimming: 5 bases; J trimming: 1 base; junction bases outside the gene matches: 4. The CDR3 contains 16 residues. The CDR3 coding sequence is TGTGCCAGCAGTCCGCAGCGGGGGGGGAACACCGGGGAGCTGTTTTTT. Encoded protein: CASSPQRGGNTGELFF.

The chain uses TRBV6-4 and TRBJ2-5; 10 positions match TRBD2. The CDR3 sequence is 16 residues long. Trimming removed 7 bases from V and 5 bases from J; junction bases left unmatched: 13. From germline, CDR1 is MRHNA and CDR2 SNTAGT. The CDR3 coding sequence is TGTGCCAGCATTCCGCAGAGCGGGAGGGCGGCGGAGACCCAGTACTTC. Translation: CASIPQSGRAAETQYF.

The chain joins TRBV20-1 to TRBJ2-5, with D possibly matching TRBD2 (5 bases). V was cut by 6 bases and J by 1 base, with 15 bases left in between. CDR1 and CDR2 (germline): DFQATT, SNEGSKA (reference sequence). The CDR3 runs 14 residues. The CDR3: CSAQVSGSQETQYF. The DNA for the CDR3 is TGCAGTGCCCAGGTCAGTGGGAGCCAAGAGACCCAGTACTTC.

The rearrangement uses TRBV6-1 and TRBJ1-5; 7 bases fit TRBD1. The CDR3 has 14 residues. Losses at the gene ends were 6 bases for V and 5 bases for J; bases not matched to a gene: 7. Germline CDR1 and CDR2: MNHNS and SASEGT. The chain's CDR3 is CASSHTGVDQPQHF. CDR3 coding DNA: TGTGCCAGCAGCCACACAGGGGTCGATCAGCCCCAGCATTTT.

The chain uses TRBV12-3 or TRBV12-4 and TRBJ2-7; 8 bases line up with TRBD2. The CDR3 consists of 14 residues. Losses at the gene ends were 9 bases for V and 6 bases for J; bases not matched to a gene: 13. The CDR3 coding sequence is TGTGCCAGTCGGGGATCCGCGACTAGCGTCGAGCAGTACTTC. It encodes CASRGSATSVEQYF.

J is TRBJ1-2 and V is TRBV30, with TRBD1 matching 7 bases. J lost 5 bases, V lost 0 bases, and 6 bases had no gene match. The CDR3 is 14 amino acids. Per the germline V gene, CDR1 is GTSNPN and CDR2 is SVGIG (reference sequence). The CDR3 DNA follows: TGTGCCTGGAGTGTCGCGACAGGGAGTTATGGCTACACCTTC. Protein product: CAWSVATGSYGYTF.

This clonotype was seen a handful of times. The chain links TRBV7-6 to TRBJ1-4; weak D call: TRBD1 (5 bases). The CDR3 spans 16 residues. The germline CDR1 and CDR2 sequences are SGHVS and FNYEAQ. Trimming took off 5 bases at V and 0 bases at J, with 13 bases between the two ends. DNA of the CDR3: TGTGCCAGCAGCCCGGAGGGGATTGCAACTAATGAAAAACTGTTTTTT. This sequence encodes CASSPEGIATNEKLFF.

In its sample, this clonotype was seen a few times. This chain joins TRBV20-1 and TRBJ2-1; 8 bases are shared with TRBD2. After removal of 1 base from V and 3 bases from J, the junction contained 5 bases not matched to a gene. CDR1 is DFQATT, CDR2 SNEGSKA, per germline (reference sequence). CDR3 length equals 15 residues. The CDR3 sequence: CSARAGAGVYNEQFF. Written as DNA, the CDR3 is TGCAGTGCTAGAGCCGGAGCGGGAGTCTACAATGAGCAGTTCTTC.

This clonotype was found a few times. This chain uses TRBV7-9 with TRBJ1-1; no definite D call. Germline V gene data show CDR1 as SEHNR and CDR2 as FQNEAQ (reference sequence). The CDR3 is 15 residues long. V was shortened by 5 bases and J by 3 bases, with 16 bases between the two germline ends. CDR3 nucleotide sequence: TGTGCCAGCAGCCCTTCGAGGGCGACGGACACTGAAGCTTTCTTT. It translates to CASSPSRATDTEAFF. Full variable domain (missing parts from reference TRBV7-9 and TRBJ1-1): DTGVSQNPRHKITKRGQNVTFRCDPISEHNRLYWYRQTLGQGPEFLTYFQNEAQLEKSRLLSDRFSAERPKGSFSTLEIQRTEQGDSAMYLCASSPSRATDTEAFFGQGTRLTVV.

CDR3 DNA: TGTGCCACCAGGCAACGGGGGGGTAATGAGCAGTTCTTC. Its protein is CATRQRGGNEQFF. The chain has TRBV15 and TRBJ2-1; 8 bases are shared with TRBD2. Germline-derived CDR1 and CDR2 are LNHNV and YYDKDF (reference sequence). The CDR3 loop spans 13 amino acids. Germline trimming cut 6 bases from V and 7 bases from J; bases unmatched to any gene: 5.

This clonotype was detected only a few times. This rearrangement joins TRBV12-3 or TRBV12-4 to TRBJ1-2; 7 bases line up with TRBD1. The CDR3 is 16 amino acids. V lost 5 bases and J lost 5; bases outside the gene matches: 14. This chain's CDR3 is CASSLKTGLSPYGYTF. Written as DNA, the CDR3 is TGTGCCAGCAGTCTTAAGACAGGGCTAAGCCCGTATGGCTACACCTTC.

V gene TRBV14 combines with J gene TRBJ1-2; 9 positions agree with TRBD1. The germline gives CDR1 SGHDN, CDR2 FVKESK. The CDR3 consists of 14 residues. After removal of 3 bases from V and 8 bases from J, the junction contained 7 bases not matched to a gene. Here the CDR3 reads CASSHQDRGEGYTF. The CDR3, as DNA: TGTGCCAGCAGCCACCAGGACAGGGGAGAGGGCTACACCTTC.

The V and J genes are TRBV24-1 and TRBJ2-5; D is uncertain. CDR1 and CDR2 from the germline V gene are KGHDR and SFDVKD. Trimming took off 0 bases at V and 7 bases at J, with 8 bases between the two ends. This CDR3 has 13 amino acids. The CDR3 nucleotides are TGTGCCACCAGTGATTTGAACCGCGGGACCCAGTACTTC. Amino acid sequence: CATSDLNRGTQYF.

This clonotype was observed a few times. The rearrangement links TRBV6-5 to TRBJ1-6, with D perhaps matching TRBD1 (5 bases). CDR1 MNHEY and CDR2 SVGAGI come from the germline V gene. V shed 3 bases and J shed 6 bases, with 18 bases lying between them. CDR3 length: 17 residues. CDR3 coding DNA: TGTGCCAGCAGTTATGGCACCCGGGGAAGGGGTAATTCACCCCTCCACTTT. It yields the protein CASSYGTRGRGNSPLHF.

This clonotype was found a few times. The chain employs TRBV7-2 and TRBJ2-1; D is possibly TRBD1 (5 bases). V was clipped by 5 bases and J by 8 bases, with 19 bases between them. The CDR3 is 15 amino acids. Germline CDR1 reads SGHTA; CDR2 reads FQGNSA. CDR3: CASSQTGQSTHEQFF. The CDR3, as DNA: TGTGCCAGCAGCCAAACAGGACAATCAACCCATGAGCAGTTCTTC.

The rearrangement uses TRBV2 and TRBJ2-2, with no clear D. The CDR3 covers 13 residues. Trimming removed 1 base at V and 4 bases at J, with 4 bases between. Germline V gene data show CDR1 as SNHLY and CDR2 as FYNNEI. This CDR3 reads CASSEGLTGELFF. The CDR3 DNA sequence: TGTGCCAGCAGTGAAGGGCTCACCGGGGAGCTGTTTTTT.

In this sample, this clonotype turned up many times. The CDR3 DNA reads as TGTGCCAGCAGCCAAGATCGGCTAGCGGGAGGGACCGAGCAGTACTTC. This translates into CASSQDRLAGGTEQYF. This chain uses TRBV4-2 with TRBJ2-7, with 12 bases matching TRBD2. Germline assignment: CDR1 LGHNA and CDR2 YNFKEQ. This CDR3 region has 16 residues. V shed 0 bases, J shed 6 bases, and the junction held 6 bases outside the gene matches.

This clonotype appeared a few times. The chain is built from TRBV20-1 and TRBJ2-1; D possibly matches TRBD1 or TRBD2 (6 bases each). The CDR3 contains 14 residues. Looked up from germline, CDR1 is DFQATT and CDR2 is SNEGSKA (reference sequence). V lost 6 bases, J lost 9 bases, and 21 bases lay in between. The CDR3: CSAMKGGAGVEQFF. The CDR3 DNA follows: TGCAGTGCAATGAAGGGGGGAGCGGGCGTTGAGCAGTTCTTC.

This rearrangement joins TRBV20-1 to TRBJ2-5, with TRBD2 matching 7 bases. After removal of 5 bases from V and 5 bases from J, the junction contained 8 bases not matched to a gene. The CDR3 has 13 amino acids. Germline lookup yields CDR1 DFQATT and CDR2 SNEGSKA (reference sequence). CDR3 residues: CSADLGGVETQYF. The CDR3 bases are TGCAGTGCTGACTTGGGGGGGGTCGAGACCCAGTACTTC.

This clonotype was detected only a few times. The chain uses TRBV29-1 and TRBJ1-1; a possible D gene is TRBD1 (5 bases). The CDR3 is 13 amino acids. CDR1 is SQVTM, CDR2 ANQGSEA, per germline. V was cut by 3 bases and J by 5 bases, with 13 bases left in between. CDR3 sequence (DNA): TGCAGCGTTGAGGGGACGAGAGGAACTGAAGCTTTCTTT. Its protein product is CSVEGTRGTEAFF.

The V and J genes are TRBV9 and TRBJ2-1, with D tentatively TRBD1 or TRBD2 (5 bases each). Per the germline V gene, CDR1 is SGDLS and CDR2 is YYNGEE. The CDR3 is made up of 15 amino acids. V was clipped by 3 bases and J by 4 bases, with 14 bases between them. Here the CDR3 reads CASSEGIAPYNEQFF. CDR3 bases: TGTGCCAGCAGCGAGGGGATAGCGCCTTACAATGAGCAGTTCTTC.

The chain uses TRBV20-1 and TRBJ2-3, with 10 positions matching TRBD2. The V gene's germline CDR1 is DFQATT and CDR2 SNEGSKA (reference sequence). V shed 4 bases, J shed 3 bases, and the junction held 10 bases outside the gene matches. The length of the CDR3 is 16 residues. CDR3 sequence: CSAIPAGGRKTDTQYF. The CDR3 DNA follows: TGCAGTGCTATTCCAGCGGGGGGGAGAAAGACAGATACGCAGTATTTT.

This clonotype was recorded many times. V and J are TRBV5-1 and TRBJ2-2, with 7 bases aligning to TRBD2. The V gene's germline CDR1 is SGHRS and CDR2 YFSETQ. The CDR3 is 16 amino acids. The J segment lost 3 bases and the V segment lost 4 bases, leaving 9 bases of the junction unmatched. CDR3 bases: TGCGCCAGCAGCCGGTTAGGACTAGTAGACACCGGGGAGCTGTTTTTT. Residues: CASSRLGLVDTGELFF. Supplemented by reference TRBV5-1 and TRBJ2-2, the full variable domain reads KAGVTQTPRYLIKTRGQQVTLSCSPISGHRSVSWYQQTPGQGLQFLFEYFSETQRNKGNFPGRFSGRQFSNSRSEMNVSTLELGDSALYLCASSRLGLVDTGELFFGEGSRLTVL.